This TCR beta chain was documented in a study of CXCR3-negative and CXCR3-positive naive CD8 T cells. Findings and limits, study-wide: Researchers reported similar TRBV-TRBJ usage in naive CXCR3-negative and CXCR3-positive cells, though memory differed.

Worth noting for this clonotype: Its target is unknown.

CDR1 LGHNA and CDR2 YSLEER come from the germline V gene. This CDR3 comprises 18 residues. The study made its TRB cDNA libraries by 5' RACE, adding UMI labels. Using the 5' RACE reads, TCRdb records one entry per CDR3 protein without DNA. The data show over 100,000 distinct CDR3 sequences, and the top ten clones hold about 0.48%. This clonotype was sampled from a human donor in good health. Some clones in this sample may be carry-over from other donors' samples. The J gene is TRBJ2-1, the V gene TRBV4-3; no DNA is available, so the TRBD1 call from TCRdb remains unchecked. Sequencing was performed on naive CXCR3- CD8+ T cells from blood. Stated subset: CD45RO-CCR7+CD27+CD95- naive CD8+ T cells lacking CXCR3 (TNR3-). CDR3 residues: CASSQVGTGPEAYNEQFF.